The T cell receptor (beta chain) under discussion was sequenced for a study of neurological immune-mediated disorders. General observations from the study: HTLV-1-associated myelopathy had the most TCR clonal expansion, whereas multiple sclerosis had the least (lower than in healthy controls).

TCRdb reanalysed the 5' RACE reads using MiXCR and keeps one entry per CDR3 protein. The sample yields tens of thousands of distinct CDR3 sequences, under 7.5% seen once. The study drew its healthy controls from blood bank volunteers in Maryland, USA. This clonotype was found many times. The antigen is not known. V dropped 5 bases and J dropped 2; count of bases not matched to a gene: 9. The CDR3 sequence is 16 residues long. The receptor was derived from a woman between 35 and 50 years old in good health. Material for sequencing was PBMCs. The chain employs TRBV12-3 or TRBV12-4 and TRBJ2-7; TRBD2 agrees at 10 bases. CDR3 sequence reads: CASSVSSGRGAYEQYF. CDR3 nucleotide sequence: TGTGCCAGCAGTGTATCTAGCGGGAGAGGGGCCTACGAGCAGTACTTC.